The 23 T cell receptor beta chains below come from one sample, sequenced in a study of a mutant IDH1 vaccine in newly diagnosed glioma. Their recognized antigens are unknown. Time point in this sample: week 5, during vaccination. A single vaccine dose contained 300 ug of mutant IDH1 20-mer peptide, and topical imiquimod was used with it. This table comes from immunoSEQ multiplex PCR, and its TCRdb copy is limited to in-frame clones, with some not included. This sample carries approximately 57,000 clones, roughly 80% of them seen once, and the ten largest clones take approximately 2.8%. Sequencing used PBMCs, obtained from a glioma patient whose treatment included an IDH1 peptide vaccine. The receptor set was obtained from a woman aged 18 to 35 with glioma. Some clones in this sample may be carry-over from other donors' samples.

The sample holds one count of this clone. The chain employs TRBV2 and TRBJ1-1, with a possible D match to TRBD1 (6 bases). Germline V gives CDR1 SNHLY, CDR2 FYNNEI. The CDR3 loop spans 14 amino acids. V was clipped by 2 bases and J by 4 bases, with 11 bases between them. The CDR3: CASSESGGPTEAFF. The CDR3 DNA reads as TGTGCCAGCAGTGAATCCGGGGGGCCCACTGAAGCTTTCTTT. The variable domain in full, with the rest retrieved from reference TRBV2 and TRBJ1-1, is EPEVTQTPSHQVTQMGQEVILRCVPISNHLYFYWYRQILGQKVEFLVSFYNNEISEKSEIFDDQFSVERPDGSNFTLKIRSTKLEDSAMYFCASSESGGPTEAFFGQGTRLTVV.

The chain carries TRBV7-2 and TRBJ1-1, with D uncertain. Germline V gives CDR1 SGHTA, CDR2 FQGNSA. The ends were cut back, 0 bases at V and 1 base at J, with 6 bases in the middle. The CDR3 covers 14 residues. The CDR3: CASSLAYPNTEAFF. The CDR3 DNA is TGTGCCAGCAGCTTAGCGTACCCGAACACTGAAGCTTTCTTT.

This sequence joins TRBV29-1 and TRBJ2-5, with TRBD1 identical over 7 bases. The DNA matches TRBJ2-7 better at its end, which makes the J call doubtful. There are 13 residues in the CDR3. Germline V lookup: CDR1 SQVTM, CDR2 ANQGSEA. The DNA of the CDR3 is TGCAGCGTTGAAGCCCAGGGGGCCTACGAGCAGTACTTC. Translating it yields CSVEAQGAYEQYF.

This chain uses TRBV9 with TRBJ2-5; the D gene is possibly TRBD2 (5 bases). Germline assignment: CDR1 SGDLS and CDR2 YYNGEE. Trimming took off 1 base at V and 5 bases at J, with 15 bases between the two ends. The CDR3 contains 15 residues. CDR3 residues: CASSVSPGYRETQYF. CDR3 in DNA: TGTGCCAGCAGCGTATCCCCGGGATATCGGGAGACCCAGTACTTC.

This chain uses TRBV2 with TRBJ2-1; tentative D call: TRBD2 (5 bases). The V end lost 6 bases, the J end lost 8 bases, and 14 bases lay between the germline ends. This CDR3 has 13 amino acids. Germline CDR1 and CDR2: SNHLY and FYNNEI. The CDR3: CASSVTNKDEQFF. CDR3 bases: TGTGCCAGCAGCGTGACTAATAAGGATGAGCAGTTCTTC.

This clone was seen only a few times. The chain is built from TRBV29-1 and TRBJ1-1, with TRBD1 matching 7 bases. The CDR3 length is 11 residues. Germline loops: CDR1 SQVTM, CDR2 ANQGSEA. V trimming: 3 bases; J trimming: 12 bases; junction bases outside the gene matches: 7. CDR3 residues: CSVDSGDRTFF. For the CDR3, the DNA is TGCAGCGTTGATTCTGGGGACAGAACTTTCTTT.

The rearrangement links TRBV30 to TRBJ2-1, with D possibly TRBD1 on 6 matching bases. V was clipped by 3 bases and J by 0 bases, with 21 bases between them. The CDR3 is made up of 18 amino acids. Germline CDR1 GTSNPN, CDR2 SVGIG (reference sequence). The CDR3 here is CAWRDFIPGQGSYNEQFF. The CDR3 coding sequence is TGTGCCTGGAGGGATTTCATTCCGGGACAAGGCTCCTACAATGAGCAGTTCTTC.

The genes are TRBV5-1 and TRBJ1-4; D is possibly TRBD1 (5 bases). The V end lost 0 bases, the J end lost 8 bases, and 11 bases lay between the germline ends. Germline V gene data show CDR1 as SGHRS and CDR2 as YFSETQ. The CDR3 extends over 14 amino acids. CDR3 protein: CASSLGGVGEKLFF. CDR3 in DNA: TGCGCCAGCAGCTTGGGGGGGGTCGGAGAAAAACTGTTTTTT. Using reference TRBV5-1 and TRBJ1-4 for the parts outside the CDR3, the full variable domain is KAGVTQTPRYLIKTRGQQVTLSCSPISGHRSVSWYQQTPGQGLQFLFEYFSETQRNKGNFPGRFSGRQFSNSRSEMNVSTLELGDSALYLCASSLGGVGEKLFFGSGTQLSVL.

The chain joins TRBV11-3 to TRBJ2-7, with D perhaps matching TRBD2 (5 bases). The V and J ends lost 5 bases and 1 base respectively, with 15 bases between them. This CDR3 has 15 amino acids. CDR1 is SGHNT and CDR2 is YENEEA in the germline V gene. The CDR3 nucleotides read TGTGCCAGCAGCCCTGGGAGAGGCATTTCCTACGAGCAGTACTTC. Amino acid sequence: CASSPGRGISYEQYF.

V is TRBV5-1 and J is TRBJ1-2; TRBD1 agrees at 8 bases. CDR3 length equals 15 residues. J lost 4 bases, V lost 0 bases, and 5 bases had no gene match. Germline lookup yields CDR1 SGHRS and CDR2 YFSETQ. The CDR3 sequence is CASSLEGQVIYGYTF. For the CDR3, the DNA is TGCGCCAGCAGCTTGGAGGGACAGGTCATCTATGGCTACACCTTC.

The chain employs TRBV30 and TRBJ2-3, with D perhaps matching TRBD2 (6 bases). CDR3 size: 15 residues. CDR1 is GTSNPN and CDR2 is SVGIG in the germline V gene (reference sequence). V was cut by 3 bases and J by 4 bases, with 17 bases left in between. The DNA of the CDR3 is TGTGCCTGGAGCTTGGGGACTTTGTCCCCAGATACGCAGTATTTT. The encoded protein is CAWSLGTLSPDTQYF.

V and J are TRBV6-1 and TRBJ1-4, with a weak D call TRBD1 (6 bases). Trimming removed 2 bases from V and 2 bases from J, with 15 bases in between. CDR1 is MNHNS, CDR2 SASEGT, per germline. The CDR3 is 17 residues long. The CDR3 loop reads CASSEPGGRSTNEKLFF. The CDR3 nucleotides read TGTGCCAGCAGTGAACCCGGGGGCAGGAGCACTAATGAAAAACTGTTTTTT.

The chain couples TRBV14 to TRBJ2-2, with D hard to call. V shed 1 base and J shed 6 bases, with 6 bases lying between them. The CDR3 loop spans 13 amino acids. From germline, CDR1 is SGHDN and CDR2 FVKESK. CDR3 nucleotide sequence: TGTGCCAGCAGCCAAGTGAAATCCGGGGAGCTGTTTTTT. Amino acid sequence: CASSQVKSGELFF.

Within the sample, this clone is medium-sized. The chain recombines TRBV2 with TRBJ1-1; D possibly corresponds to TRBD1 (5 bases). The CDR3 sequence is 16 residues long. The V gene's germline CDR1 is SNHLY and CDR2 FYNNEI. Trimming left V 5 bases short and J 0 bases short, with 16 bases between. CDR3 in amino acids: CASSPRVGRMNTEAFF. The CDR3 DNA sequence: TGTGCCAGCAGTCCTCGTGTGGGGCGGATGAACACTGAAGCTTTCTTT.

The chain combines TRBV2 with TRBJ2-5, with TRBD1 matching 11 bases. V lost 4 bases, J lost 5 bases, and 6 bases stayed unmatched. Germline-derived CDR1 and CDR2 are SNHLY and FYNNEI. The CDR3 covers 15 residues. CDR3 DNA sequence: TGTGCCAGCAGTGGGCCGGGACAGGGGGGCGAGACCCAGTACTTC. This gives the protein CASSGPGQGGETQYF.

This chain uses TRBV29-1 with TRBJ1-2; TRBD1 might be the D (6 bases). This CDR3 is 16 amino acids long. Germline CDR1 is SQVTM and CDR2 is ANQGSEA. Between the trimmed V and J ends, which lost 1 base and 1 base, there was a span of 16 bases. The CDR3 DNA reads as TGCAGCGTTGAAGCCCAGGGGAACATGATTAACTATGGCTACACCTTC. Translated, it gives CSVEAQGNMINYGYTF.

The V call is TRBV2, the J call TRBJ1-3; perhaps TRBD1 as D (6 bases). CDR3 size: 14 residues. Trimming shortened V by 2 bases and J by 7 bases, and 12 bases separated the two germline ends. CDR1 is SNHLY and CDR2 is FYNNEI in the germline V gene. CDR3 coding DNA: TGTGCCAGCAGTGAACAGGGGAGGGCGAACACCATATATTTT. Translation: CASSEQGRANTIYF.

This clone occurred a few times. This CDR3 is CAISGGGGSYNEQFF. CDR3 nucleotide sequence: TGTGCCATCAGTGGAGGCGGGGGCTCCTACAATGAGCAGTTCTTC. The chain carries TRBV10-3 and TRBJ2-1, with 7 bases aligning to TRBD2. J gave up 0 bases and V 4 bases, and 3 bases lay outside the gene matches. Germline CDR1 and CDR2: ENHRY and SYGVKD. There are 15 residues in the CDR3.

This clone was observed a few times. The chain is built from TRBV7-9 and TRBJ1-4; D might be TRBD1 (6 bases). CDR1 and CDR2 (germline): SEHNR, FQNEAQ (reference sequence). Between the trimmed V and J ends, which lost 4 bases and 4 bases, there was a span of 16 bases. The CDR3 is 16 amino acids. The CDR3: CASSYFPGVGNEKLFF. CDR3 DNA sequence: TGTGCCAGCAGCTATTTTCCAGGGGTTGGTAATGAAAAACTGTTTTTT.

The chain uses TRBV5-1 and TRBJ2-7, with D perhaps TRBD2 (5 bases). V was cut by 3 bases and J by 3 bases, with 16 bases left in between. The germline V gene encodes CDR1 SGHRS and CDR2 YFSETQ. The CDR3 consists of 15 residues. The CDR3 protein is CASSSRAGLGYEQYF. The CDR3 region has the DNA TGCGCCAGCAGCTCCCGGGCGGGTTTGGGCTACGAGCAGTACTTC.

V gene TRBV6-6 combines with J gene TRBJ1-5; D ambiguous. The CDR3 has 15 residues. Per the germline V gene, CDR1 is MNHNY and CDR2 is SVGAGI (reference sequence). The V and J ends lost 0 bases and 3 bases respectively, with 9 bases between them. CDR3 sequence (DNA): TGTGCCAGCAGTTACTCGATAGCGAACAATCAGCCCCAGCATTTT. Encoded protein: CASSYSIANNQPQHF.

There are a few counts of this clone. V gene TRBV2 combines with J gene TRBJ1-6; possibly TRBD1 for D (5 bases). Trimming removed 6 bases at V and 9 bases at J, with 18 bases between. This CDR3 spans 15 amino acids. Germline V CDR1 and CDR2: SNHLY, FYNNEI. The CDR3 nucleotides read TGTGCCAGCAGAGCCTCCGGGACTCTCGCTTCACCCCTCCACTTT. This codes for CASRASGTLASPLHF.

J is TRBJ2-3 and V is TRBV29-1; no firm D call. Per the germline V gene, CDR1 is SQVTM and CDR2 is ANQGSEA. This CDR3 is 12 amino acids long. Trimming took off 3 bases at V and 6 bases at J, with 10 bases between the two ends. The CDR3 DNA reads TGCAGCGTTGAGCTAGTGGGTGATACGCAGTATTTT. This sequence encodes CSVELVGDTQYF.